Shown below are 21 T cell receptor beta chains from a single sample sequenced in a study of control samples from healthy donors and cancer patients. Some clones are missing from TCRdb's copy, which holds only in-frame ones; the method was immunoSEQ multiplex PCR. The table shows around 100,000 clones, with more than 85% occurring only once. Sequenced: PBMCs. These TCRs come from a man in his sixties with lung cancer.

V is TRBV7-3 and J is TRBJ1-1; D not certain. Trimming stripped 11 bases from V and 6 bases from J, with 7 bases between. The CDR3 length is 9 residues. CDR1 is SGHTA, CDR2 FQGTGA, per germline. The CDR3 sequence is CAYSPEAFF. The CDR3 DNA sequence: TGTGCCTACTCGCCTGAAGCTTTCTTT.

DNA of the CDR3: TGTGCCACCAGTGATGCCCGGGACAGGGCCTACAATGAGCAGTTCTTC. This encodes CATSDARDRAYNEQFF. The chain employs TRBV24-1 and TRBJ2-1; 9 bases are shared with TRBD1. With V trimmed by 3 bases and J by 2 bases, 4 bases remained unmatched. This CDR3 is 16 amino acids long. CDR1 and CDR2 from the germline V gene are KGHDR and SFDVKD.

The chain has TRBV2 and TRBJ1-6; 11 nucleotides agree with TRBD1. The V gene's germline CDR1 is SNHLY and CDR2 FYNNEI. V shed 6 bases and J 8 bases; nucleotides not matched to a gene: 6. This CDR3 is 15 amino acids long. The CDR3 DNA is TGTGCCAGCAGGGTAGGACAGGGGGCTTATTCACCCCTCCACTTT. Residues: CASRVGQGAYSPLHF.

V is TRBV5-1 and J is TRBJ2-1; 9 bases line up with TRBD1. Germline loops: CDR1 SGHRS, CDR2 YFSETQ. V was pared by 0 bases and J by 1 base, with 2 bases of the junction left unmatched. The CDR3 runs to 16 residues. In DNA form, the CDR3 reads TGCGCCAGCAGCTTGGGTGACAGGGGGTCCTACAATGAGCAGTTCTTC. Protein: CASSLGDRGSYNEQFF.

The rearrangement joins TRBV7-9 to TRBJ2-5, with 7 bases aligning to TRBD2. CDR1 is SEHNR, CDR2 FQNEAQ, per germline (reference sequence). The J segment lost 5 bases and the V segment lost 3 bases, leaving 6 bases of the junction unmatched. The CDR3 extends over 14 amino acids. CDR3 coding DNA: TGTGCCAGCAGCTTGAGCGGGGAGGGGGAGACCCAGTACTTC. It codes for CASSLSGEGETQYF.

This clone came up a few times. The V gene is TRBV7-9, the J gene TRBJ2-7; no reliable D call. This CDR3 region has 11 residues. Looked up from germline, CDR1 is SEHNR and CDR2 is FQNEAQ (reference sequence). Deletions cut 5 bases from V and 3 bases from J, with 5 bases between. The CDR3 DNA follows: TGTGCCAGCAGCGGGTTCTACGAGCAGTACTTC. Translating it yields CASSGFYEQYF.

V usage is TRBV30 and J usage is TRBJ1-2; 12 nucleotides line up with TRBD1. V was pared by 2 bases and J by 4 bases, with 8 bases of the junction left unmatched. Germline V lookup: CDR1 GTSNPN, CDR2 SVGIG (reference sequence). The CDR3 runs 16 residues. CDR3 DNA: TGTGCCTGGAGTCAAAGGGACAGGGGGCTTGGCTATGGCTACACCTTC. Translating gives CAWSQRDRGLGYGYTF.

Here the CDR3 DNA reads TGTGCCTGGAGTGTTGGGGACAGGGGCGAGGATCAGCCCCAGCATTTT. Its protein product is CAWSVGDRGEDQPQHF. The rearrangement joins TRBV30 to TRBJ1-5, with 10 bases aligning to TRBD1. The CDR3 contains 16 residues. V lost 0 bases, J lost 5 bases, and 7 bases stayed unmatched. Germline V gives CDR1 GTSNPN, CDR2 SVGIG (reference sequence).

The count of this clone is one. This chain links TRBV1 with TRBJ2-5; the D call in the table, TRBD2, was not verified against the DNA. TRBV1 is noted as a pseudogene. This CDR3 spans 16 amino acids. CDR3 protein: CTSSQARGGAEETQYF. DNA of the CDR3: TGCACCAGCAGCCAAGCCCGTGGGGGGGCCGAGGAGACCCAGTACTTC.

This clone came up once. The J gene is TRBJ2-1, the V gene TRBV7-2; the D is unclear. V shed 1 base and J shed 5 bases, with 12 bases lying between them. Looked up from germline, CDR1 is SGHTA and CDR2 is FQGNSA. This CDR3 contains 15 residues. The CDR3 loop is CASSLDSVPDNEQFF. As DNA, the CDR3 is TGTGCCAGCAGCTTAGACAGCGTCCCCGACAATGAGCAGTTCTTC.

V is TRBV4-1 and J is TRBJ2-3, with 8 bases that match TRBD2. Trimming cost V 3 bases and J 2 bases; bases outside gene matches: 10. This CDR3 contains 17 residues. In germline, CDR1 is MGHRA, CDR2 YSYEKL. CDR3 protein: CASSHGGSGGYTDTQYF. The CDR3 DNA is TGCGCCAGCAGCCACGGGGGGAGCGGGGGATACACAGATACGCAGTATTTT.

The chain joins TRBV5-1 to TRBJ1-1, with D maybe TRBD1 (5 bases). The CDR3 runs 16 residues. Germline V gene lookup returns CDR1 SGHRS and CDR2 YFSETQ. V lost 4 bases and J lost 0, with 16 bases in between. CDR3 sequence: CASSRRDSRMNTEAFF. Here the CDR3 DNA reads TGCGCCAGCAGCCGTCGGGACTCCAGAATGAACACTGAAGCTTTCTTT.

J is TRBJ2-5 and V is TRBV24-1; 7 nucleotides align to TRBD1. Germline CDR1 KGHDR, CDR2 SFDVKD. V shed 1 base, J shed 2 bases, and the junction held 3 bases outside the gene matches. This CDR3 contains 15 residues. CDR3 amino acids: CATSDFRDSQETQYF. In nucleotides, the CDR3 is TGTGCCACCAGTGATTTTCGGGACAGTCAAGAGACCCAGTACTTC.

The chain is built from TRBV7-8 and TRBJ2-3; 8 bases map to TRBD2. V lost 5 bases to trimming and J lost 0 bases; unmatched junction nucleotides: 7. This CDR3 region has 16 residues. Germline V CDR1 and CDR2: SGHVS, FQNEAQ. In DNA, the CDR3 is TGTGCCAGCAGCCGAGGAGCGGGGGTTAGCACAGATACGCAGTATTTT. Amino acids: CASSRGAGVSTDTQYF.

This clone was seen a single time. V and J are TRBV24-1 and TRBJ2-5, with TRBD1 matching over 9 bases. Trimming removed 4 bases from V and 2 bases from J; junction bases left unmatched: 4. The CDR3 has 15 residues. Germline CDR1 and CDR2: KGHDR and SFDVKD. The CDR3 nucleotides read TGTGCCACCAGTGACCTGACAGGGGGGCAAGAGACCCAGTACTTC. This codes for CATSDLTGGQETQYF.

The V gene is TRBV7-8, the J gene TRBJ2-1; D could derive from TRBD1 or TRBD2 (5 bases each). Germline CDR1 is SGHVS and CDR2 is FQNEAQ. This CDR3 region has 14 residues. Trimming took off 8 bases at V and 9 bases at J, with 20 bases between the two ends. CDR3 nucleotides: TGTGCCAGCGGTCTTTCGGGGCCCCAGGGTGAGCAGTTCTTC. It encodes CASGLSGPQGEQFF.

Concerning this clone itself: The junction and the germline gene differ at one end; a read error may be behind it. The chain recombines TRBV7-2 with TRBJ2-5; maybe TRBD1 (6 bases). CDR3 length: 14 residues. CDR1 and CDR2 from the germline V gene are SGHTA and FQGNSA. The CDR3 spells CASSLARTAEAQYF. CDR3 bases: TGTGCCAGCAGCTTAGCGAGGACAGCAGAGGCCCAGTACTTC.

This sequence joins TRBV6-5 and TRBJ2-7; 7 positions match TRBD2. The junction had 4 bases not matched to a gene; V was cut back by 6 bases and J by 2 bases. This CDR3 is built from 13 residues. The germline CDR1 and CDR2 sequences are MNHEY and SVGAGI. CDR3 sequence reads: CASSGLGPYEQYV. As DNA, the CDR3 is TGTGCCAGCAGCGGACTAGGGCCCTACGAGCAGTACGTC.

This sequence joins TRBV21-1 and TRBJ2-5; the tabulated D call, TRBD1, remains unverified against the DNA. TRBV21-1 is marked as a pseudogene. The CDR3 covers 16 residues. CDR3 region: CASSLGWTGCRETQYF. CDR3 coding DNA: TGTGCCAGCAGCTTAGGCTGGACAGGCTGCAGGGAGACCCAGTACTTC.

The genes are TRBV9 and TRBJ2-5, with 16 bases fitting TRBD2. The trim removed 3 bases at V and 5 bases at J, leaving 7 bases unmatched. The germline V gene has CDR1 SGDLS and CDR2 YYNGEE. The CDR3 runs 17 residues. CDR3 amino acids: CASSDGTSGGASETQYF. The CDR3 DNA reads as TGTGCCAGCAGCGACGGGACTAGCGGGGGGGCCTCGGAGACCCAGTACTTC.

V and J are TRBV7-3 and TRBJ1-2; D unclear. Germline V gives CDR1 SGHTA, CDR2 FQGTGA. The V end lost 1 base, the J end lost 0 bases, and 9 bases lay between the germline ends. This CDR3 is built from 15 residues. CDR3 sequence reads: CASSLNSIANYGYTF. CDR3 sequence (DNA): TGTGCCAGCAGCTTAAACAGCATAGCTAACTATGGCTACACCTTC.